Listed below are T cell receptor beta chains from one sample, sequenced in a study of blood T cell repertoires in COVID-19. Sequencing was performed with immunoSEQ multiplex PCR; in TCRdb, only in-frame clones are kept and a portion is missing. Of approximately 240,000 clones listed, about 85% are singletons. Sequencing was done on a sample of PBMCs or T cells enriched from blood (not recorded which). All receptors come from a woman in her twenties or thirties with acute COVID-19. Both conserved end residues are part of each CDR3. The order of the fields is J gene, clone size, D gene, V gene, CDR3 protein, CDR3 DNA. The D gene is left open where the match is weak. Expanded clones are given a class, and other clones once, few, many or no size at all.

>TRBJ2-5|once|.|TRBV27
CASSFSGRWETQYF
TGTGCCAGCAGTTTCAGCGGAAGGTGGGAGACCCAGTACTTC
>TRBJ1-1|.|TRBD1|TRBV6-5
CASSSNRGDAEAFF
TGTGCCAGCAGTAGTAACAGGGGTGATGCTGAAGCTTTCTTT
>TRBJ2-7|.|.|TRBV28
CASSPLGNEQYF
TGTGCCAGCAGCCCACTAGGGAACGAGCAGTACTTC
>TRBJ1-5|.|.|TRBV3-1/TRBV3-2
CASSRGPLPQHF
TGTGCCAGCAGCCGGGGCCCTTTGCCCCAGCATTTT
>TRBJ1-1|once|.|TRBV6-5
CASSYSDFREAFF
TGTGCCAGCAGTTACTCCGATTTTCGGGAAGCTTTCTTT
>TRBJ1-3|.|.|TRBV12-3/TRBV12-4
CASRTVGNTIYF
TGTGCCAGCAGGACAGTCGGAAACACCATATATTTT
>TRBJ1-5|.|TRBD1|TRBV2
CASSGDSENQPQHF
TGTGCCAGCAGTGGGGACAGTGAAAATCAGCCCCAGCATTTT
>TRBJ2-5|.|.|TRBV5-4
CASSFRAGIAETQYF
TGTGCCAGCAGCTTTCGCGCAGGGATCGCAGAGACCCAGTACTTC
>TRBJ1-5|.|.|TRBV28
CASSSPGGGFITPQHF
TGTGCCAGCAGTTCCCCTGGGGGAGGCTTCATAACCCCCCAGCATTTT
>TRBJ2-1|.|.|TRBV10-1
CASSSTQPPDNEQFF
TGCGCCAGCAGTTCGACTCAACCCCCCGACAATGAGCAGTTCTTC
>TRBJ1-1|.|.|TRBV5-6
CASSSRGSMNTEAFF
TGTGCCAGCAGCTCCAGGGGCTCCATGAACACTGAAGCTTTCTTT
>TRBJ1-1|.|TRBD1|TRBV28
CASGSGGENTEAFF
TGTGCCAGCGGATCAGGGGGCGAAAACACTGAAGCTTTCTTT
>TRBJ2-2|.|.|TRBV29-1
CSVEIRGEDTGELFF
TGCAGCGTTGAAATCAGGGGCGAGGACACCGGGGAGCTGTTTTTT
>TRBJ2-7|once|.|TRBV5-5
CASSSRDTPYEQYF
TGTGCCAGCAGCTCACGGGACACCCCCTACGAGCAGTACTTC
>TRBJ2-2|.|.|TRBV10-3
CAISSGTTNTGELFF
TGTGCCATCAGCAGCGGGACAACGAACACCGGGGAGCTGTTTTTT
>TRBJ2-3|.|TRBD2|TRBV5-5
CASSSSGRTDTQYF
TGTGCCAGCAGCTCCAGCGGGAGAACAGATACGCAGTATTTT